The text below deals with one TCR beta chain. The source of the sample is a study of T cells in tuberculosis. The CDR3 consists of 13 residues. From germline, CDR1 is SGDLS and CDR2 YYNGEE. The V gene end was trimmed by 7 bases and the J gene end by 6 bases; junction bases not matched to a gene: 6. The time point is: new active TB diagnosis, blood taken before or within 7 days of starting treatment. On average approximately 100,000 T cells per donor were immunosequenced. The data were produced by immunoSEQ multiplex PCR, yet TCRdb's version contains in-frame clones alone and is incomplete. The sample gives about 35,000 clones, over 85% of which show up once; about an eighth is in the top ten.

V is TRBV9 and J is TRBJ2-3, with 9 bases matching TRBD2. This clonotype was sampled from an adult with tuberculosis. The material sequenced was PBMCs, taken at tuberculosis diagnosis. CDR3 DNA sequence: TGTGCCAGCGGGACTAGCTCTACGGATACGCAGTATTTT. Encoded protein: CASGTSSTDTQYF.